This TCR beta chain was documented in a study of cytomegalovirus exposure and HLA in healthy donors. Background on the study: Prior work identified some 120 million unique TCR beta sequences in some 180 million T cells. From HLA-typed donors, an early data release held roughly 89 million unique TCRs.

On this clone: Its antigen is still unknown.

Study-level points and caveats: There were under 200 TCR beta chains listed as cytomegalovirus-associated.

Sampled while nominally healthy, donors likely had unrecorded immune exposures. Primers included in the PCR were 60 Vbeta and 13 Jbeta primers. Some clones are missing from TCRdb's copy, which holds only in-frame ones; the method was immunoSEQ multiplex PCR. The data show under 200,000 clones, with around three quarters seen just once and more than 5% held by the top ten. Trimming cost V 0 bases and J 5 bases, with 16 bases left between them. The CDR3 has 17 residues. CDR1 and CDR2 (germline): MNHNS, SASEGT. Material: PBMCs. The chain carries TRBV6-1 and TRBJ2-2; possible D gene TRBD1, 5 bases. The TCR sequence derives from a man aged 35 to 55 in good health and CMV-seronegative. The CDR3: CASSEAHGAGLTGELFF. The CDR3 DNA reads as TGTGCCAGCAGTGAAGCGCATGGGGCAGGGTTGACCGGGGAGCTGTTTTTT.